This T cell receptor (beta chain) was sequenced in a study of T cell changes during pregnancy in multiple sclerosis. The CDR3 is 12 residues long. Germline V gene lookup returns CDR1 LNHDA and CDR2 SQIVND (reference sequence). V lost 2 bases and J lost 10; bases outside the gene matches: 2. The repertoire was sequenced with immunoSEQ multiplex PCR; TCRdb's copy has only in-frame clones and lacks some. The data hold 45,000 to 60,000 clones, with roughly 92% observed a single time. The chain is built from TRBV19 and TRBJ2-1; 7 bases are shared with TRBD1. The TCR was taken from a female donor with multiple sclerosis, enrolled in a pregnancy study. Sequenced here: CD4+ T cells from peripheral blood mononuclear cells, sampled before pregnancy. In DNA form, the CDR3 reads TGTGCCAGTAGTATACGAGGGGGCGAGCAGTTCTTC. This encodes CASSIRGGEQFF.